The T cell receptor (beta chain) described here comes from a study of cytomegalovirus exposure and HLA in healthy donors. The protocol was immunoSEQ multiplex PCR, while the TCRdb copy is restricted to in-frame clones and leaves out a portion. This table holds around 69,000 clones, nearly 96% found once. CDR1 and CDR2 (germline): MNHEY, SMNVEV (reference sequence). This CDR3 contains 13 residues. With 2 bases removed from V and 7 bases from J, the gap between germline ends came to 12 bases. This clonotype was obtained from a woman under 30 in good health and CMV-seropositive. The chain links TRBV27 to TRBJ2-7; D is perhaps TRBD2 (5 bases). Specimen: PBMCs. This CDR3 reads CASSLKYRGEQYF. CDR3 DNA sequence: TGTGCCAGCAGTTTAAAATATCGGGGTGAGCAGTACTTC.